Each of the 32 T cell receptor beta chains below was sequenced from the same sample in a study of PD-L1 blockade in urothelial cancer. As to time point: pretreatment peripheral blood. Some clones are missing from TCRdb's copy, which holds only in-frame ones; the method was immunoSEQ multiplex PCR. The data hold some 80,000 clones, with around 85% observed a single time. The sample here was PBMCs, taken around atezolizumab (anti-PD-L1) treatment. The receptors stem from a man aged 35-49 years with urothelial cancer.

This chain joins TRBV29-1 and TRBJ2-3; D unresolved. Germline V gene lookup returns CDR1 SQVTM and CDR2 ANQGSEA. The V end was cut by 1 base, the J end by 4 bases, with 12 bases between. There are 14 residues in the CDR3. The CDR3 DNA is TGCAGCGTTGAAGTTCCCCTACTGCCAGATACGCAGTATTTT. Encoded protein: CSVEVPLLPDTQYF.

The V and J genes are TRBV9 and TRBJ2-3; 7 positions match TRBD2. Germline CDR1 SGDLS, CDR2 YYNGEE. Germline trimming cut 3 bases from V and 1 base from J; bases unmatched to any gene: 14. CDR3 length: 18 amino acids. CDR3 sequence reads: CASSAGGSGWGGTDTQYF. The CDR3 DNA sequence: TGTGCCAGCAGCGCCGGTGGTAGCGGGTGGGGGGGCACAGATACGCAGTATTTT. The full variable domain, completed using reference TRBV9 and TRBJ2-3, is DSGVTQTPKHLITATGQRVTLRCSPRSGDLSVYWYQQSLDQGLQFLIQYYNGEERAKGNILERFSAQQFPDLHSELNLSSLELGDSALYFCASSAGGSGWGGTDTQYFGPGTRLTVL.

The chain is built from TRBV10-2 and TRBJ1-1; D not certain. Between the trimmed V and J ends, which lost 3 bases and 7 bases, there was a span of 9 bases. This CDR3 has 12 residues. Per the germline V gene, CDR1 is WSHSY and CDR2 is SAAADI. The CDR3 nucleotides read TGCGCCAGCAGTGACCCGTCGGGTGAAGCTTTCTTT. Translated, it gives CASSDPSGEAFF.

The rearrangement uses TRBV19 and TRBJ1-2; the match to TRBD1 covers 8 bases. Germline V gives CDR1 LNHDA, CDR2 SQIVND (reference sequence). The V gene end was trimmed by 5 bases and the J gene end by 8 bases; junction bases not matched to a gene: 7. This CDR3 is built from 13 residues. The CDR3 here is CASSRQGSIGYTF. The CDR3, as DNA: TGTGCCAGTAGTCGACAGGGGTCTATCGGCTACACCTTC.

This chain uses TRBV2 with TRBJ1-2, with a possible D match to TRBD1 (5 bases). Trimming pared 7 bases from V and 0 bases from J, leaving 15 bases between. The CDR3 has 15 amino acids. Per the germline V gene, CDR1 is SNHLY and CDR2 is FYNNEI. Here the CDR3 reads CASIRRDLANYGYTF. For the CDR3, the DNA is TGTGCCAGCATAAGACGGGACTTAGCTAACTATGGCTACACCTTC.

The V and J genes are TRBV7-2 and TRBJ2-7; 8 nucleotides line up with TRBD1. The CDR3 spans 15 residues. V gave up 4 bases and J gave up 2 bases; unmatched junction bases: 7. CDR1 is SGHTA and CDR2 is FQGNSA in the germline V gene. CDR3 in amino acids: CASSSPDRETYEQYF. The DNA of the CDR3 is TGTGCCAGCAGCTCACCGGACAGGGAGACCTACGAGCAGTACTTC.

The rearrangement uses TRBV4-1 and TRBJ2-1, with 9 bases lining up with TRBD2. Germline CDR1 and CDR2: MGHRA and YSYEKL. V dropped 1 base and J dropped 4; count of bases not matched to a gene: 8. CDR3 length: 17 amino acids. The CDR3, as DNA: TGCGCCAGCAGCCAAGTCCCGGGAACTAGCGGGTACAATGAGCAGTTCTTC. Translating it yields CASSQVPGTSGYNEQFF.

This sequence joins TRBV7-8 and TRBJ1-4; TRBD1 agrees at 7 bases. CDR1 and CDR2 (germline): SGHVS, FQNEAQ. This CDR3 is 16 amino acids long. Trimming removed 1 base from V and 3 bases from J; junction bases left unmatched: 5. CDR3 sequence (DNA): TGTGCCAGCAGCTTAGTGGGGACAGCCTCTAATGAAAAACTGTTTTTT. Protein: CASSLVGTASNEKLFF.

This clone was found once. The J gene is TRBJ1-3, the V gene TRBV28; D is ambiguous. This CDR3 region has 14 residues. V lost 3 bases to trimming and J lost 0 bases, with 6 bases between them. Germline lookup yields CDR1 MDHEN and CDR2 SYDVKM. In nucleotides, the CDR3 is TGTGCCAGCAGTTTGACACACTCTGGAAACACCATATATTTT. This codes for CASSLTHSGNTIYF.

This clone was recorded only once. CDR3 coding DNA: TGTGCCATTAATGGGCAGTATGGCTACACCTTC. Translation gives CAINGQYGYTF. This chain joins TRBV19 and TRBJ1-2; D remains unclear. Trimming took off 10 bases at V and 5 bases at J, with 11 bases between the two ends. CDR1 is LNHDA and CDR2 is SQIVND in the germline V gene (reference sequence). The CDR3 runs to 11 residues.

V is TRBV4-1 and J is TRBJ2-1; no clear D gene. This CDR3 has 14 residues. The germline V gene encodes CDR1 MGHRA and CDR2 YSYEKL. The ends were cut back, 4 bases at V and 5 bases at J, with 12 bases in the middle. This CDR3 is CASSLLLRNNEQFF. The CDR3 DNA reads TGCGCCAGCAGCCTTCTTTTGCGGAACAATGAGCAGTTCTTC.

This sequence joins TRBV4-1 and TRBJ1-1; the D is unclear. The germline gives CDR1 MGHRA, CDR2 YSYEKL. The CDR3 loop spans 14 amino acids. The V gene lost 10 bases and the J gene lost 4 bases, with 19 bases spanning the gap. The CDR3: CATRLDWLATEAFF. Here the CDR3 DNA reads TGCGCCACACGACTAGACTGGCTTGCCACTGAAGCTTTCTTT.

The chain is built from TRBV6-6 and TRBJ2-1; D ambiguous. CDR1 and CDR2 (germline): MNHNY, SVGAGI (reference sequence). V gave up 4 bases and J gave up 6 bases, with 7 bases separating them. The CDR3 has 12 residues. For the CDR3, the DNA is TGTGCCAGCAGTTCTTTCCCCAATGAGCAGTTCTTC. Its translation is CASSSFPNEQFF.

The chain has TRBV10-2 and TRBJ2-5; 8 bases fit TRBD2. Losses at the gene ends were 2 bases for V and 2 bases for J; bases not matched to a gene: 7. This CDR3 spans 16 amino acids. The V gene's germline CDR1 is WSHSY and CDR2 SAAADI. The CDR3 loop reads CASSEGLAGTQETQYF. CDR3 DNA: TGCGCCAGCAGTGAGGGGTTAGCGGGGACGCAAGAGACCCAGTACTTC.

This chain links TRBV20-1 with TRBJ2-5; D ambiguous. Germline CDR1 and CDR2: DFQATT and SNEGSKA (reference sequence). Trimming removed 2 bases at V and 5 bases at J, with 6 bases between. CDR3 length: 11 residues. CDR3 loop: CSARFFETQYF. Here the CDR3 DNA reads TGCAGTGCTAGATTCTTCGAGACCCAGTACTTC.

This clone was observed a handful of times. V and J are TRBV7-9 and TRBJ2-7, with 8 positions matching TRBD1. Trimming at V came to 5 bases and at J to 5 bases, leaving 8 bases not matched to a gene. This CDR3 region has 14 residues. Germline V gives CDR1 SEHNR, CDR2 FQNEAQ (reference sequence). CDR3: CASSPGTGANEQYF. CDR3 DNA: TGTGCCAGCAGCCCCGGGACAGGAGCAAACGAGCAGTACTTC.

This clone was counted only a few times. The chain uses TRBV9 and TRBJ1-1, with 10 nucleotides matching TRBD1. In germline, CDR1 is SGDLS, CDR2 YYNGEE. This CDR3 has 16 residues. Unmatched junction bases numbered 3, after V lost 0 bases and J lost 1 base. Here the CDR3 reads CASSVGDRGGNTEAFF. CDR3 bases: TGTGCCAGCAGCGTAGGGGACAGGGGAGGGAACACTGAAGCTTTCTTT. Full variable domain (missing parts from reference TRBV9 and TRBJ1-1): DSGVTQTPKHLITATGQRVTLRCSPRSGDLSVYWYQQSLDQGLQFLIQYYNGEERAKGNILERFSAQQFPDLHSELNLSSLELGDSALYFCASSVGDRGGNTEAFFGQGTRLTVV.

The gene calls are TRBV27 and TRBJ2-3, with D unresolved. The germline gives CDR1 MNHEY, CDR2 SMNVEV (reference sequence). V was trimmed by 5 bases and J by 2 bases, leaving 11 bases between them. The CDR3 spans 14 residues. In DNA form, the CDR3 reads TGTGCCAGCAGTGTCTTGGGCCACACAGATACGCAGTATTTT. Its translation: CASSVLGHTDTQYF.

The CDR3 sequence is CASRGRAYYNEQFF. CDR3 coding DNA: TGTGCCAGCCGAGGGCGGGCATACTACAATGAGCAGTTCTTC. This chain joins TRBV28 and TRBJ2-1, with D maybe TRBD2 (5 bases). The V end lost 8 bases, the J end lost 3 bases, and 14 bases lay between the germline ends. The CDR3 length is 14 residues. In germline, CDR1 is MDHEN, CDR2 SYDVKM.

This chain connects TRBV6-5 to TRBJ2-4; 9 bases map to TRBD1. The V gene end was trimmed by 4 bases and the J gene end by 6 bases; junction bases not matched to a gene: 7. The CDR3 covers 15 residues. Germline loops: CDR1 MNHEY, CDR2 SVGAGI. This chain's CDR3 is CASSSTGTGRNIQYF. In nucleotides, the CDR3 is TGTGCCAGCAGTTCCACCGGGACAGGGAGAAACATTCAGTACTTC.

J is TRBJ2-2 and V is TRBV2; no reliable D call. This CDR3 has 12 amino acids. Germline assignment: CDR1 SNHLY and CDR2 FYNNEI. The V end was cut by 9 bases, the J end by 5 bases, with 10 bases between. In nucleotides, the CDR3 is TGTGCCAGGGCCGAGGCAACCGGGGAGCTGTTTTTT. It encodes CARAEATGELFF.

The chain recombines TRBV5-5 with TRBJ2-5; D possibly corresponds to TRBD2 (6 bases). The CDR3 totals 16 residues. Trimming shortened V by 6 bases and J by 2 bases, and 20 bases separated the two germline ends. CDR1 and CDR2 from the germline V gene are SGHKS and YYEKEE (reference sequence). CDR3 DNA: TGTGCCAGCACCCAATTCGGGGAGGCCTCGCAAGAGACCCAGTACTTC. It codes for CASTQFGEASQETQYF.

The genes are TRBV4-1 and TRBJ2-7; D perhaps matches TRBD2 (6 bases). The CDR3 covers 16 residues. Germline lookup yields CDR1 MGHRA and CDR2 YSYEKL. Trimming stripped 0 bases from V and 3 bases from J, with 15 bases between. The CDR3 is CASSQDKALGGYEQYF. The CDR3 bases are TGCGCCAGCAGCCAAGATAAGGCGTTGGGGGGCTACGAGCAGTACTTC.

This chain connects TRBV7-9 to TRBJ2-2; D is possibly TRBD1 (6 bases). CDR1 and CDR2 from the germline V gene are SEHNR and FQNEAQ (reference sequence). The CDR3 extends over 13 amino acids. V gave up 10 bases and J gave up 1 base, with 10 bases separating them. The CDR3, as DNA: TGTGCCATTACGGACAGGAACACCGGGGAGCTGTTTTTT. It is translated as CAITDRNTGELFF.

In this sample, this clone turned up a few times. V and J are TRBV6-5 and TRBJ2-1, with 15 bases identical to TRBD2. V lost 5 bases, J lost 9 bases, and 5 bases stayed unmatched. CDR3 length: 15 residues. Germline assignment: CDR1 MNHEY and CDR2 SVGAGI. The CDR3 spells CASSPPGLAGGEQFF. CDR3 coding DNA: TGTGCCAGCAGTCCCCCGGGACTAGCGGGAGGTGAGCAGTTCTTC.

CDR3 amino acids: CASSPGGEYEQYF. In nucleotides, the CDR3 is TGTGCCAGCAGCCCCGGAGGCGAGTACGAGCAGTACTTC. V usage is TRBV6-6 and J usage is TRBJ2-7, with D tentatively TRBD2 (5 bases). This CDR3 has 13 amino acids. V was pared by 6 bases and J by 4 bases, with 13 bases between. The germline V gene encodes CDR1 MNHNY and CDR2 SVGAGI (reference sequence).

This clone was seen a single time. This sequence joins TRBV18 and TRBJ2-2, with D perhaps TRBD1 (6 bases). This CDR3 has 15 residues. Germline CDR1 is KGHSH and CDR2 is LQKENI. The V and J ends lost 8 bases and 4 bases respectively, with 17 bases between them. In DNA, the CDR3 is TGTGCCAGCGGAGCAGGGGTGACGGTCACCGGGGAGCTGTTTTTT. This encodes CASGAGVTVTGELFF.

The DNA of the CDR3 is TGTGCCAGCAGCCTAAACAGGGAGCGCGGCTACACCTTC. Translation gives CASSLNRERGYTF. This chain uses TRBV28 with TRBJ1-2, with D perhaps matching TRBD1 (6 bases). Looked up from germline, CDR1 is MDHEN and CDR2 is SYDVKM. The CDR3 is 13 residues long. The V end was cut by 6 bases, the J end by 8 bases, with 16 bases between.

The rearrangement uses TRBV6-5 and TRBJ2-7, with D unresolved. Per the germline V gene, CDR1 is MNHEY and CDR2 is SVGAGI. CDR3 length: 14 amino acids. Trimming took off 2 bases at V and 1 base at J, with 9 bases between the two ends. CDR3 sequence: CASSYQIQSYEQYF. The CDR3, as DNA: TGTGCCAGCAGTTACCAAATACAATCCTACGAGCAGTACTTC.

This chain connects TRBV19 to TRBJ1-3; D unresolved. Germline CDR1 and CDR2: LNHDA and SQIVND (reference sequence). The V end was cut by 4 bases, the J end by 0 bases, with 10 bases between. CDR3 length: 15 amino acids. Here the CDR3 DNA reads TGTGCCAGTAGTAAACGGGGATTCTCTGGAAACACCATATATTTT. Its protein product is CASSKRGFSGNTIYF.

This clone appeared once. The chain links TRBV30 to TRBJ2-2; D might be TRBD1 (5 bases). The CDR3 is 14 residues long. V was trimmed by 3 bases and J by 2 bases, leaving 10 bases between them. CDR1 and CDR2 (germline): GTSNPN, SVGIG (reference sequence). In DNA form, the CDR3 reads TGTGCCTGGAGAGGGCAGGGCAACACCGGGGAGCTGTTTTTT. This codes for CAWRGQGNTGELFF.

This chain uses TRBV28 with TRBJ2-1; TRBD2 agrees at 7 bases. V shed 5 bases, J shed 8 bases, and the junction held 9 bases outside the gene matches. Germline CDR1 MDHEN, CDR2 SYDVKM. This CDR3 comprises 14 residues. The CDR3 coding sequence is TGTGCCAGCAGTGTTCTAGCGGTTGGCCATGAGCAGTTCTTC. This codes for CASSVLAVGHEQFF.